Presented here are 15 T cell receptor beta chains from one specimen sequenced in a study of T-cell reconstitution after alpha-beta-depleted transplantation in children. Preparing the TCRbeta library involved the use of unique molecular identifiers. TCRdb ran MiXCR on the PCR reads and lists one entry per CDR3 protein. Of about 900,000 distinct CDR3 sequences detected, around 30% appear once; the ten largest clones hold under 30%. The source was PBMCs, mostly from graft donor cells, collected 360 days after TCRalphabeta/CD19-depleted stem cell transplant. The receptors stem from a boy in the first two years of life who had a stem cell transplant for SCID, so the T cells may come from the graft donor.

V and J are TRBV28 and TRBJ2-5; 10 positions match TRBD2. Germline V gives CDR1 MDHEN, CDR2 SYDVKM. Losses at the gene ends were 2 bases for V and 4 bases for J; bases not matched to a gene: 7. This CDR3 spans 16 amino acids. The CDR3 sequence is CASSLTLAGVLETQYF. The CDR3 region has the DNA TGTGCCAGCAGTTTAACCCTAGCGGGAGTATTAGAGACCCAGTACTTC.

The rearrangement joins TRBV3-1 to TRBJ2-7; 10 nucleotides align to TRBD1. V gave up 7 bases and J gave up 0 bases; unmatched junction bases: 6. The CDR3 covers 15 residues. The germline V gene encodes CDR1 LGHDT and CDR2 YNNKEL (reference sequence). The CDR3 sequence is CASKEGTGASYEQYF. The CDR3 region has the DNA TGTGCCAGCAAGGAGGGGACAGGGGCCTCCTACGAGCAGTACTTC.

This clonotype was observed a few times. J is TRBJ1-5 and V is TRBV6-5; D is undetermined. V was pared by 2 bases and J by 6 bases, with 8 bases between. Germline V gene lookup returns CDR1 MNHEY and CDR2 SVGAGI. The CDR3 consists of 13 residues. CDR3 nucleotide sequence: TGTGCCAGCAGTTACCGGGGAACTCAGCCCCAGCATTTT. It specifies CASSYRGTQPQHF.

This clonotype has more than one count but fewer than ten. This chain connects TRBV5-1 to TRBJ2-7; D ambiguous. Trimming shortened V by 1 base and J by 2 bases, and 10 bases separated the two germline ends. Per germline, CDR1 SGHRS and CDR2 YFSETQ. The length of the CDR3 is 14 residues. CDR3 region: CASSLIERPYEQYF. The CDR3 bases are TGCGCCAGCAGCTTGATTGAAAGGCCCTACGAGCAGTACTTC.

This clonotype was seen a few times. A read error may be the cause here, since a much bigger clone is one base away. This chain joins TRBV7-6 and TRBJ2-5, with D hard to call. There are 11 residues in the CDR3. Germline loops: CDR1 SGHVS, CDR2 FNYEAQ. The V and J ends lost 4 bases and 3 bases respectively, with 3 bases between them. The CDR3: CASSWKETQYF. The CDR3 DNA follows: TGTGCCAGCAGCTGGAAAGAGACCCAGTACTTC.

Here the CDR3 reads CASRLGVTEAFF. The CDR3 region has the DNA TGTGCCAGCAGGTTGGGGGTCACTGAAGCTTTCTTT. The chain recombines TRBV2 with TRBJ1-1; a weak D match, TRBD1 (5 bases). The CDR3 sequence is 12 residues long. The V gene's germline CDR1 is SNHLY and CDR2 FYNNEI. The ends were cut back, 6 bases at V and 4 bases at J, with 9 bases in the middle.

This chain joins TRBV24-1 and TRBJ2-5; tentatively, D is TRBD2 (7 bases). Germline V gives CDR1 KGHDR, CDR2 SFDVKD. This CDR3 comprises 16 residues. With 4 bases removed from V and 4 bases from J, the gap between germline ends came to 18 bases. The CDR3 DNA reads as TGTGCCACCAGTGACCCCAGATCGGGGGGCCGAGAGACCCAGTACTTC. It specifies CATSDPRSGGRETQYF.

The rearrangement joins TRBV3-1 to TRBJ2-5, with 7 bases aligning to TRBD2. This CDR3 spans 16 amino acids. From germline, CDR1 is LGHDT and CDR2 YNNKEL (reference sequence). V was clipped by 1 base and J by 5 bases; unmatched bases: 10. The CDR3 region is CASSQGSAGVWETQYF. DNA of the CDR3: TGTGCCAGCAGCCAAGGGTCTGCGGGGGTCTGGGAGACCCAGTACTTC.

The rearrangement links TRBV5-1 to TRBJ2-5; D may be TRBD1 (5 bases). The V gene's germline CDR1 is SGHRS and CDR2 YFSETQ. Deletions cut 0 bases from V and 7 bases from J, with 13 bases between. CDR3 length: 14 amino acids. CDR3 in amino acids: CASSLVSGGATQYF. The CDR3 nucleotides read TGCGCCAGCAGCTTGGTGTCAGGTGGGGCGACCCAGTACTTC.

This clonotype occurred a few times. The gene calls are TRBV6-5 and TRBJ2-7, with 7 bases fitting TRBD2. The CDR3 is 15 residues long. V was clipped by 3 bases and J by 1 base; unmatched bases: 6. Germline CDR1 MNHEY, CDR2 SVGAGI. CDR3 loop: CASSYAGTKSYEQYF. In DNA, the CDR3 is TGTGCCAGCAGTTATGCCGGGACTAAGTCCTACGAGCAGTACTTC.

This clonotype has a handful of counts. The chain links TRBV6-4 to TRBJ2-7; no definite D call. Germline assignment: CDR1 MRHNA and CDR2 SNTAGT. This CDR3 has 13 amino acids. Trimming removed 2 bases from V and 2 bases from J, with 7 bases in between. CDR3 loop: CASSDTLPYEQYF. Here the CDR3 DNA reads TGTGCCAGCAGTGACACGCTACCCTACGAGCAGTACTTC.

V is TRBV15 and J is TRBJ2-3; 13 positions match TRBD2. V dropped 3 bases and J dropped 1; count of bases not matched to a gene: 13. The CDR3 is made up of 20 amino acids. Germline CDR1 is LNHNV and CDR2 is YYDKDF (reference sequence). This CDR3 is CATSSPPTSGGAGGTDTQYF. CDR3 nucleotides: TGTGCCACCAGCAGTCCTCCTACTAGCGGGGGGGCCGGGGGCACAGATACGCAGTATTTT. Full variable domain (missing parts from reference TRBV15 and TRBJ2-3): DAMVIQNPRYQVTQFGKPVTLSCSQTLNHNVMYWYQQKSSQAPKLLFHYYDKDFNNEADTPDNFQSRRPNTSFCFLDIRSPGLGDTAMYLCATSSPPTSGGAGGTDTQYFGPGTRLTVL.

This clonotype has only a few counts. The V call is TRBV5-1, the J call TRBJ2-1; tentative D call: TRBD1 (5 bases). This CDR3 spans 15 amino acids. Trimming pared 0 bases from V and 3 bases from J, leaving 10 bases between. Germline loops: CDR1 SGHRS, CDR2 YFSETQ. CDR3 sequence (DNA): TGCGCCAGCAGCTTGGGTCAGGGATACTACAATGAGCAGTTCTTC. It is translated as CASSLGQGYYNEQFF. The whole variable domain, remainder taken from reference TRBV5-1 and TRBJ2-1, is KAGVTQTPRYLIKTRGQQVTLSCSPISGHRSVSWYQQTPGQGLQFLFEYFSETQRNKGNFPGRFSGRQFSNSRSEMNVSTLELGDSALYLCASSLGQGYYNEQFFGPGTRLTVL.

This clonotype came up a few times. This chain connects TRBV11-2 to TRBJ2-7; tentatively, D is TRBD1 (6 bases). Trimming took 5 bases from V and 1 from J, leaving 21 bases between them. The CDR3 length is 17 residues. Germline V lookup: CDR1 SGHAT, CDR2 FQNNGV. CDR3 DNA: TGTGCCAGCAGCCCTAGTCTAGGGCAGGGGAAATCCTACGAGCAGTACTTC. Translated, it gives CASSPSLGQGKSYEQYF.

V gene TRBV7-6 combines with J gene TRBJ2-1; 15 bases agree with TRBD2. The CDR3 spans 19 residues. Per germline, CDR1 SGHVS and CDR2 FNYEAQ. With 0 bases clipped from V and 1 base from J, the junction kept 4 bases outside the gene matches. CDR3: CASSLAGTSGGISYNEQFF. The CDR3 region has the DNA TGTGCCAGCAGCTTAGCCGGGACTAGCGGGGGGATATCCTACAATGAGCAGTTCTTC.